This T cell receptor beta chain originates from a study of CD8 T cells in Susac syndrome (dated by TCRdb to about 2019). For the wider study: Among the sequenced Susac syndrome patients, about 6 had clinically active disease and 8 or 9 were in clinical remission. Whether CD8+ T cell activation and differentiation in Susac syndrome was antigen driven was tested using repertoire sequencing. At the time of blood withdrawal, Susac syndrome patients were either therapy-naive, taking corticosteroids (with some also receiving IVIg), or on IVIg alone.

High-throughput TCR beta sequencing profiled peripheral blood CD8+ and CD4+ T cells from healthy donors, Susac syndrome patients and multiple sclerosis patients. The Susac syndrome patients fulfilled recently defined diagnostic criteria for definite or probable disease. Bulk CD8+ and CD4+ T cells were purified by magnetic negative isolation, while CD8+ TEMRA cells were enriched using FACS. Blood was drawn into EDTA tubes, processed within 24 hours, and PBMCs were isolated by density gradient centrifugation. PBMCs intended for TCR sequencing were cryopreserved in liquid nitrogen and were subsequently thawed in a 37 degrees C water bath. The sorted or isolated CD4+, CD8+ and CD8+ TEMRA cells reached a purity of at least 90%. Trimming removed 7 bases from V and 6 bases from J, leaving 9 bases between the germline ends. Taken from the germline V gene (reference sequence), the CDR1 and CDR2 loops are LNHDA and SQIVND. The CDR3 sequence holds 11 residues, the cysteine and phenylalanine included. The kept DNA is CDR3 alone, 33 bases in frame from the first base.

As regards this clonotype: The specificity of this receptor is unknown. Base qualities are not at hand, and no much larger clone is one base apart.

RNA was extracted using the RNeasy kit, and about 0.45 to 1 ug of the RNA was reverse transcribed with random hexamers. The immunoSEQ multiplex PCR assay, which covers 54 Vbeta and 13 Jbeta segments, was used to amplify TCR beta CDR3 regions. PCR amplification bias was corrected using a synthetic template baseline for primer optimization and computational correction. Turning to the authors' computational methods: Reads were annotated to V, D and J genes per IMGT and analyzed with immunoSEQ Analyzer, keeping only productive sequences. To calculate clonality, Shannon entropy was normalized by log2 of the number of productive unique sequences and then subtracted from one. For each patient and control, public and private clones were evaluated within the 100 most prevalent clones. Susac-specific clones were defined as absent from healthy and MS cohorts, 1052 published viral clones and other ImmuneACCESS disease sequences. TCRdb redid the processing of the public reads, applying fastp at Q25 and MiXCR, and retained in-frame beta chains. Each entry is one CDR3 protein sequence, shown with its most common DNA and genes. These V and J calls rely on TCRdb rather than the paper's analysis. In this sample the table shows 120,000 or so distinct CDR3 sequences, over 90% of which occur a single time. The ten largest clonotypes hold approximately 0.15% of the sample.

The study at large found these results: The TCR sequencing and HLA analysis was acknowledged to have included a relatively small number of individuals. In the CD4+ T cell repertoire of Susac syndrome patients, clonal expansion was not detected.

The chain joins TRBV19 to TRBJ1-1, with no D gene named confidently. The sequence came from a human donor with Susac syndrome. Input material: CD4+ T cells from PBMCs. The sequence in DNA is TGTGCCAGTAACCCCTTCCCTGAAGCTTTCTTT. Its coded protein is CASNPFPEAFF.